The source of this TCR beta chain is a study of blood T cell repertoires in COVID-19. Study at large: The samples span acute and convalescent COVID-19 from the United States, Italy and Spain. From T cells, B-cell-depleted T cells, or PBMCs came the material, which was cDNA or gDNA.

In the authors' workflow: Counts of nucleated cells, estimated from reference gene primer amplification, were obtained. The data were produced by immunoSEQ multiplex PCR, yet TCRdb's version contains in-frame clones alone and is incomplete. The D gene and trimming were derived from the DNA, and the V and J assignments and clone size from that table. Among about 66,000 clones listed, roughly 80% were seen once. The CDR3 is 17 amino acids. The V gene's germline CDR1 is SGHRS and CDR2 YFSETQ. V lost 4 bases to trimming and J lost 0 bases; unmatched junction nucleotides: 8. What was sequenced was peripheral blood. The TCR comes from a man between 60 and 75 years old with acute or convalescent COVID-19. This chain links TRBV5-1 with TRBJ2-3, with 10 positions matching TRBD2. CDR3 in amino acids: CASSLGLAAASTDTQYF. CDR3 nucleotide sequence: TGCGCCAGCAGCCTAGGACTAGCGGCTGCTAGCACAGATACGCAGTATTTT.